These 21 T cell receptor beta chains were all obtained from the same sample, sequenced in a study of cytomegalovirus exposure and HLA in healthy donors. Profiling relied on immunoSEQ multiplex PCR, and the TCRdb table lists in-frame clones only, not all of them. The sample includes about 70,000 clones, about 93% of them seen just once. Material for sequencing was PBMCs. These receptors originate from a man younger than 30 in good health and CMV-seropositive.

This clone showed up just once. The V call is TRBV27, the J call TRBJ2-3; TRBD2 matches 9 bases. V was clipped by 6 bases and J by 4 bases; unmatched bases: 14. The CDR3 totals 17 residues. Germline CDR1 and CDR2: MNHEY and SMNVEV (reference sequence). The CDR3 bases are TGTGCCAGCAGCACCCCCCAGGGACTAGCCGACGCAGATACGCAGTATTTT. Translated: CASSTPQGLADADTQYF.

This clone was observed a single time. This rearrangement joins TRBV11-3 to TRBJ1-1, with D tentatively TRBD1 (6 bases). The CDR3 extends over 15 amino acids. With 3 bases removed from V and 0 bases from J, the gap between germline ends came to 11 bases. Germline V gives CDR1 SGHNT, CDR2 YENEEA. DNA of the CDR3: TGTGCCAGCAGCTTTGGAACAGGGTTGAACACTGAAGCTTTCTTT. It translates to CASSFGTGLNTEAFF.

The chain joins TRBV18 to TRBJ1-1; maybe TRBD1 (5 bases). The CDR3 has 14 amino acids. In germline, CDR1 is KGHSH, CDR2 LQKENI. V lost 2 bases to trimming and J lost 2 bases, with 9 bases between them. In DNA form, the CDR3 reads TGTGCCAGCTCACCAGGCAGGGCCAACACTGAAGCTTTCTTT. Translating gives CASSPGRANTEAFF.

The chain carries TRBV15 and TRBJ2-2, with a possible D match to TRBD1 (6 bases). The germline gives CDR1 LNHNV, CDR2 YYDKDF (reference sequence). CDR3 length: 15 residues. V gave up 0 bases and J gave up 5 bases, with 10 bases separating them. The DNA of the CDR3 is TGTGCCACCAGCAGAGAGGGGGCGGATACCGGGGAGCTGTTTTTT. It specifies CATSREGADTGELFF. Together with reference TRBV15 and TRBJ2-2, the CDR3 gives the full variable domain: DAMVIQNPRYQVTQFGKPVTLSCSQTLNHNVMYWYQQKSSQAPKLLFHYYDKDFNNEADTPDNFQSRRPNTSFCFLDIRSPGLGDTAMYLCATSREGADTGELFFGEGSRLTVL.

This rearrangement joins TRBV9 to TRBJ2-7, with D tentatively TRBD1 (6 bases). Between the trimmed V and J ends, which lost 4 bases and 7 bases, there was a span of 9 bases. The CDR3 extends over 11 amino acids. Germline V CDR1 and CDR2: SGDLS, YYNGEE. The CDR3 DNA is TGTGCCAGCAGCCTAACAGGGGAGCAGTACTTC. This gives the protein CASSLTGEQYF.

The chain has TRBV28 and TRBJ2-7; tentative D call: TRBD2 (5 bases). The ends were cut back, 6 bases at V and 3 bases at J, with 9 bases in the middle. CDR3 length: 12 amino acids. Germline values: CDR1 MDHEN, CDR2 SYDVKM. CDR3 nucleotides: TGTGCCAGCAGGTATCGGGACTACGAGCAGTACTTC. The encoded protein is CASRYRDYEQYF.

This chain uses TRBV25-1 with TRBJ1-3; TRBD1 might be the D (5 bases). V was pared by 7 bases and J by 0 bases, with 13 bases between. The CDR3 extends over 15 amino acids. Per the germline V gene, CDR1 is MGHDK and CDR2 is SYGVNS. CDR3: CASTGHPSSGNTIYF. CDR3 nucleotides: TGTGCCAGCACCGGACATCCTAGCTCTGGAAACACCATATATTTT.

The V call is TRBV9, the J call TRBJ2-3; 7 nucleotides match TRBD2. V dropped 0 bases and J dropped 5; count of bases not matched to a gene: 0. The CDR3 extends over 13 amino acids. CDR1 is SGDLS, CDR2 YYNGEE, per germline. In DNA form, the CDR3 reads TGTGCCAGCAGCGTAGGCGGGGGAGATACGCAGTATTTT. It translates to CASSVGGGDTQYF.

V is TRBV5-4 and J is TRBJ2-5; TRBD1 agrees at 9 bases. CDR3 length: 14 amino acids. Germline CDR1 is SGHNT and CDR2 is YYREEE (reference sequence). The ends lost 4 bases at V and 5 bases at J; junction bases unmatched: 6. Here the CDR3 reads CASSRTGEGETQYF. The CDR3 DNA reads as TGTGCCAGCAGCCGGACAGGGGAAGGGGAGACCCAGTACTTC.

The chain recombines TRBV6-1 with TRBJ2-7; TRBD2 agrees at 12 bases. Germline V lookup: CDR1 MNHNS, CDR2 SASEGT. With 6 bases clipped from V and 2 bases from J, the junction kept 2 bases outside the gene matches. The CDR3 contains 14 residues. This CDR3 is CASRGLAGTYEQYF. As DNA, the CDR3 is TGTGCCAGCAGAGGACTAGCGGGAACCTACGAGCAGTACTTC.

The rearrangement uses TRBV5-6 and TRBJ2-5; a weak D match, TRBD1 (5 bases). This CDR3 is built from 13 residues. CDR1 and CDR2 from the germline V gene are SGHDT and YYEEEE. Deletions cut 4 bases from V and 7 bases from J, with 14 bases between. CDR3 DNA: TGTGCCAGCAGCGGGGCCTTAACGCGGACCCAGTACTTC. It translates to CASSGALTRTQYF.

CDR3 region: CASSEGTGVKTNEQFF. DNA of the CDR3: TGTGCCAGCAGTGAAGGAACGGGAGTAAAAACGAATGAGCAGTTCTTC. The chain employs TRBV6-1 and TRBJ2-1, with D possibly TRBD2 on 6 matching bases. Germline CDR1 is MNHNS and CDR2 is SASEGT. This CDR3 comprises 16 residues. V lost 1 base, J lost 7 bases, and 17 bases lay in between.

The chain uses TRBV12-5 and TRBJ2-5; 10 bases line up with TRBD1. This CDR3 is built from 15 residues. CDR1 and CDR2 from the germline V gene are LGHNT and FRNRAP. V shed 1 base, J shed 5 bases, and the junction held 4 bases outside the gene matches. This chain's CDR3 is CASGLGTGGQETQYF. Here the CDR3 DNA reads TGTGCTAGTGGTTTGGGGACAGGGGGTCAGGAGACCCAGTACTTC.

This clone occurred once. The rearrangement joins TRBV28 to TRBJ2-1; 11 bases are shared with TRBD2. CDR1 MDHEN and CDR2 SYDVKM come from the germline V gene. V trimming: 5 bases; J trimming: 8 bases; junction bases outside the gene matches: 8. This CDR3 region has 15 residues. This chain's CDR3 is CASSPPGLAAHEQFF. In nucleotides, the CDR3 is TGTGCCAGCAGTCCCCCGGGACTAGCGGCACATGAGCAGTTCTTC.

This clone was seen just once. The rearrangement links TRBV18 to TRBJ2-6, with TRBD1 identical over 10 bases. CDR1 KGHSH and CDR2 LQKENI come from the germline V gene. The CDR3 is made up of 16 amino acids. Trimming took 6 bases from V and 2 from J; bases not matched to a gene: 4. As DNA, the CDR3 is TGTGCCAGCTCCCCGACAGGGGGCGCTGGGGCCAACGTCCTGACTTTC. Translation gives CASSPTGGAGANVLTF.

This clone has only one observation. The genes are TRBV18 and TRBJ2-1, with TRBD2 identical over 13 bases. Germline loops: CDR1 KGHSH, CDR2 LQKENI. Trimming at V came to 2 bases and at J to 9 bases, leaving 4 bases not matched to a gene. The CDR3 spans 15 residues. CDR3 DNA sequence: TGTGCCAGCTCACCAACTAGCGGGAGGGCCGGTGAGCAGTTCTTC. The encoded protein is CASSPTSGRAGEQFF.

In regard to this clone: Other nucleotide sequences in the sample specify the same CDR3. The gene calls are TRBV5-1 and TRBJ1-5; TRBD1 might be the D (6 bases). The V and J ends lost 0 bases and 3 bases respectively, with 10 bases between them. Germline V CDR1 and CDR2: SGHRS, YFSETQ. The CDR3 has 15 amino acids. Written as DNA, the CDR3 is TGCGCCAGCAGCTTGGATGGACAGCCCAATCAGCCCCAGCATTTT. It specifies CASSLDGQPNQPQHF.

This chain uses TRBV19 with TRBJ2-2; D is undetermined. Deletions cut 3 bases from V and 5 bases from J, with 13 bases between. From germline, CDR1 is LNHDA and CDR2 SQIVND (reference sequence). The CDR3 is made up of 15 amino acids. The CDR3 DNA follows: TGTGCCAGTAGTATGTTATGGCTTCCAACCGGGGAGCTGTTTTTT. Translation gives CASSMLWLPTGELFF.

This chain joins TRBV19 and TRBJ2-1; 10 bases match TRBD2. J was trimmed by 0 bases and V by 3 bases; bases with no gene match: 5. Per germline, CDR1 LNHDA and CDR2 SQIVND (reference sequence). The CDR3 contains 17 residues. The DNA of the CDR3 is TGTGCCAGTAGTATGTATTGGACTAGCGGCTCCTACAATGAGCAGTTCTTC. It codes for CASSMYWTSGSYNEQFF.

This clone has only one observation. V and J are TRBV19 and TRBJ1-4; the D is unclear. Germline V lookup: CDR1 LNHDA, CDR2 SQIVND (reference sequence). The length of the CDR3 is 13 residues. Trimming took 8 bases from V and 8 from J, leaving 15 bases between them. CDR3: CASQHLNSEKLFF. The CDR3, as DNA: TGTGCCAGTCAACACCTTAATTCAGAAAAACTGTTTTTT.

The chain joins TRBV6-5 to TRBJ1-2; TRBD1 matches 7 bases. Germline V CDR1 and CDR2: MNHEY, SVGAGI. This CDR3 has 14 residues. V shed 4 bases and J 4 bases; nucleotides not matched to a gene: 6. CDR3 protein: CASSSAGGIYGYTF. The CDR3 DNA is TGTGCCAGCAGTTCAGCAGGGGGTATCTATGGCTACACCTTC.